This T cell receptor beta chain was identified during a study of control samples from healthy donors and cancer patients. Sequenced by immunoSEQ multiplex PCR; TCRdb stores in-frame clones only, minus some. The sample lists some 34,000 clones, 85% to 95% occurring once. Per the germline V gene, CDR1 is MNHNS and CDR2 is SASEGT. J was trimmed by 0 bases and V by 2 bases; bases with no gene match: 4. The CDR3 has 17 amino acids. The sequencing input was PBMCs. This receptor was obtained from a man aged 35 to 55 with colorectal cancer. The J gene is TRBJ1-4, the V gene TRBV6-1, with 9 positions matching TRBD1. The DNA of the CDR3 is TGTGCCAGCAGTGAACCGGGACAGGGAGCAACTAATGAAAAACTGTTTTTT. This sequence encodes CASSEPGQGATNEKLFF.